This T cell receptor beta chain was identified during a study of cytomegalovirus exposure and HLA in healthy donors. General study findings and limits: TCR beta sequences reportedly predicted the HLA-A and HLA-B alleles of most subjects accurately. The study designated roughly 160 TCR beta chains cytomegalovirus-associated. Reported performance of the classifier showed diagnosis of cytomegalovirus status with high specificity and sensitivity. Specificity for CMV antigens was confirmed in vitro for a few of the CMV-associated chains.

The PCR used 60 Vbeta and 13 Jbeta primers. Clones were sequenced by immunoSEQ multiplex PCR, and TCRdb holds only the in-frame ones, with some missing. The data contain around 150,000 clones, approximately 80% of them singletons. This CDR3 has 15 amino acids. The germline gives CDR1 LGHNA, CDR2 YNFKEQ. Between the trimmed V and J ends, which lost 2 bases and 2 bases, there was a span of 12 bases. About this clone: The target antigen is unknown.

Sequenced input: PBMCs. This receptor was identified in a man between 45 and 60 years old in good health and CMV-seropositive. This chain joins TRBV4-2 and TRBJ1-1, with a weak D call TRBD1 (5 bases). The CDR3 loop reads CASSQPWGLNTEAFF. As DNA, the CDR3 is TGTGCCAGCAGCCAACCCTGGGGACTAAACACTGAAGCTTTCTTT.